These T cell receptor beta chains were read from a single sample in a study of graft-versus-host responses after intestinal transplantation. What these receptors recognize is not known. Sequenced by immunoSEQ multiplex PCR; TCRdb stores in-frame clones only, minus some. The profile shows tens of thousands of clones, roughly four fifths of them singletons. The sequenced sample was unstimulated CD8+ T cells sorted from spleen or lymph node cells, obtained before intestinal transplant. These receptors were obtained from a human donor who received an intestinal transplant. Each CDR3 is given with its conserved first and last residue. D genes are given only for firm matches. Only some rows state a clone size, as once, few, many or a class for expanded clones.

>TRBJ1-1|NA|NA|TRBV28
TGTGCCAGCAGTGTGACAGTGAACACTGAAGCTTTCTTT
CASSVTVNTEAFF
>TRBJ2-5|NA|TRBD2|TRBV5-4
TGTGCCAGCAGACTAGCGGGAGGGATAGAGACCCAGTACTTC
CASRLAGGIETQYF
>TRBJ2-7|NA|NA|TRBV30
TGTGCCTGGAGTGTACCGGGACAAAACTACGAGCAGTACTTC
CAWSVPGQNYEQYF
>TRBJ1-2|NA|NA|TRBV13
TGTGCCAGCAGCTTGCAAGCGATCTATGGCTACACCTTC
CASSLQAIYGYTF
>TRBJ2-7|NA|NA|TRBV5-5
TGTGCCAGCAGCGGGGGATTCATGGGATACGAGCAGTACTTC
CASSGGFMGYEQYF
>TRBJ2-3|NA|NA|TRBV25-1
TGTGCCAGCAGTCTAGAGACGCAGTATTTT
CASSLETQYF
>TRBJ2-7|NA|NA|TRBV21-1
TGTGCCAGCAGCAAAGAGGAGTATAGGTTCGAGCAGTACTTC
CASSKEEYRFEQYF
>TRBJ1-2|NA|NA|TRBV4-1
TGCGCCAGCAGCCAAGCCCGGGGCTATGGCTACACCTTC
CASSQARGYGYTF
>TRBJ2-7|NA|NA|TRBV6-5
TGTGCCAGCAGTTACGAGGAGGGACTCTACTACGAGCAGTACTTC
CASSYEEGLYYEQYF
>TRBJ2-7|NA|TRBD2|TRBV4-1
TGCGCCAGCAGCCAAGAGTCGCGGGAGGGCGACGAGCAGTACTTC
CASSQESREGDEQYF
>TRBJ2-7|once|TRBD1|TRBV11-2
TGTGCCAGCAGCCTAGAAACAGGGGCGGCCTACGAGCAGTACTTC
CASSLETGAAYEQYF
>TRBJ1-1|NA|NA|TRBV5-1
TGCGCCAGCAGCTTGACAGGGTGGAACACTGAAGCTTTCTTT
CASSLTGWNTEAFF
>TRBJ2-3|few|NA|TRBV6-5
TGTGCCAGCAGTTACGAGGGGGTGGGTACAGATACGCAGTATTTT
CASSYEGVGTDTQYF
>TRBJ2-7|few|TRBD2|TRBV5-4
TGTGCCAGCAGCTCACTAGCGGGGGGGCCGGGTGAGCAGTACTTC
CASSSLAGGPGEQYF
>TRBJ2-1|few|TRBD1|TRBV5-4
TGTGCCAGCACCGGGTACGCAGGGGGCGGCTACAATGAGCAGTTCTTC
CASTGYAGGGYNEQFF
>TRBJ1-1|NA|TRBD1|TRBV4-1
TGCGCCAGCAGCCACCATGGCGACAGGGAAGAGGACACTGAAGCTTTCTTT
CASSHHGDREEDTEAFF
>TRBJ2-5|once|NA|TRBV6-1
TGTGCCAGCAGTTACCCGGAGACCCAGTACTTC
CASSYPETQYF
>TRBJ2-7|once|NA|TRBV13
TGTGCCAGCAGCCCTCGGACCGGTCGGTACGAGCAGTACTTC
CASSPRTGRYEQYF